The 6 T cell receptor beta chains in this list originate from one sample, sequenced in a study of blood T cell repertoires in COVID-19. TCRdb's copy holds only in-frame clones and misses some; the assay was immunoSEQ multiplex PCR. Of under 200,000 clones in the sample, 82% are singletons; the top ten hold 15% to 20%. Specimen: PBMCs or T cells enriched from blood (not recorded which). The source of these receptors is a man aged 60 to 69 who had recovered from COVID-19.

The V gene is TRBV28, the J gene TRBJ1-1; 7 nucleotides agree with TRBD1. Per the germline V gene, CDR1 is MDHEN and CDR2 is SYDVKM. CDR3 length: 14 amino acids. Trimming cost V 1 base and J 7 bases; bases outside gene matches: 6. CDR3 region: CASSLLDRDGEAFF. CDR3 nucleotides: TGTGCCAGCAGTTTATTAGACAGGGACGGTGAAGCTTTCTTT.

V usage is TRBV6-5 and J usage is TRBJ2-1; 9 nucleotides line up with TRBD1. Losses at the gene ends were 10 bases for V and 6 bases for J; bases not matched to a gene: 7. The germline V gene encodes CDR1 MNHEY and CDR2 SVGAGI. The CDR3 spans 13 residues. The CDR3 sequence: CATRDRVINEQFF. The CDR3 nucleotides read TGTGCCACCCGGGACAGGGTCATCAATGAGCAGTTCTTC.

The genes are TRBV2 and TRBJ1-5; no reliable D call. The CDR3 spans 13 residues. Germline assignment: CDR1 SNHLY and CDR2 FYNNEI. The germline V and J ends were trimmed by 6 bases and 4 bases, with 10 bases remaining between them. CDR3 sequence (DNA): TGTGCCAGCAGGTCACAGCCAAATCAGCCCCAGCATTTT. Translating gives CASRSQPNQPQHF.

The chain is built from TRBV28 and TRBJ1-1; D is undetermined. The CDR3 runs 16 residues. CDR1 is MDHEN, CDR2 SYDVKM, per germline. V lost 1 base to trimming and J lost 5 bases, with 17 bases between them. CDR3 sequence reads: CASSLSFFEGKTEAFF. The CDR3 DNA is TGTGCCAGCAGTTTATCGTTTTTCGAGGGAAAAACTGAAGCTTTCTTT.

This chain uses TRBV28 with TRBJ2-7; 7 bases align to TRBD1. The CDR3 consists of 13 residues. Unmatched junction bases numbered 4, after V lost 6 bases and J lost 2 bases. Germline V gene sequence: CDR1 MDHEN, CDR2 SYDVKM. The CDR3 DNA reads TGTGCCAGCAGCCGACAGGGAGCCTACGAGCAGTACTTC. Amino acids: CASSRQGAYEQYF.

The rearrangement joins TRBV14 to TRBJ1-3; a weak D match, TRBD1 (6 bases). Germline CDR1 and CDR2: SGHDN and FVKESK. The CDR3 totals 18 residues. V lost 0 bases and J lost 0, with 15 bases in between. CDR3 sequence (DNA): TGTGCCAGCAGCCAAGATCCCCGACAGGCGTACTCTGGAAACACCATATATTTT. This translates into CASSQDPRQAYSGNTIYF. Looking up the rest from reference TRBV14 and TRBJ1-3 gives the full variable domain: EAGVTQFPSHSVIEKGQTVTLRCDPISGHDNLYWYRRVMGKEIKFLLHFVKESKQDESGMPNNRFLAERTGGTYSTLKVQPAELEDSGVYFCASSQDPRQAYSGNTIYFGEGSWLTVV.